One sample yielded the 30 T cell receptor beta chains listed below, sequenced in a study of OX40 agonist ivuxolimab in advanced cancers. Profiling relied on immunoSEQ multiplex PCR, and the TCRdb table lists in-frame clones only, not all of them. The sample yields some 45,000 clones, over 80% seen once. The sequences come from CD4+ or CD8+ T cells sorted from blood, collected in a trial of the OX40 agonist ivuxolimab. These receptors came from an adult with an advanced solid tumor such as melanoma, head and neck, liver or kidney cancer.

This clone was seen just once. The CDR3 loop reads CASSQDAGRGKTQYF. The CDR3 DNA reads TGTGCCAGCAGCCAAGACGCAGGGAGAGGAAAGACCCAGTACTTC. The chain couples TRBV4-2 to TRBJ2-5, with D perhaps being TRBD1 or TRBD2 (5 bases each). The germline V gene has CDR1 LGHNA and CDR2 YNFKEQ. Trimming stripped 0 bases from V and 6 bases from J, with 14 bases between. This CDR3 is built from 15 residues.

The chain is built from TRBV28 and TRBJ1-2, with D hard to call. The CDR3 loop spans 16 amino acids. Between the trimmed V and J ends, which lost 5 bases and 0 bases, there was a span of 16 bases. CDR1 is MDHEN and CDR2 is SYDVKM in the germline V gene. CDR3 sequence: CASSRNTPTPNYGYTF. The CDR3 nucleotides read TGTGCCAGCAGTCGAAATACACCGACGCCTAACTATGGCTACACCTTC.

As concerns this clone: The conserved phenylalanine or tryptophan normally closing the CDR3 is absent here, so this likely arose from a read error. The gene calls are TRBV30 and TRBJ1-6; D call uncertain. The CDR3 sequence is 15 residues long. Looked up from germline, CDR1 is GTSNPN and CDR2 is SVGIG (reference sequence). The germline V and J ends were trimmed by 4 bases and 9 bases, with 19 bases remaining between them. The CDR3 coding sequence is TGTGCCTGGACACAGAACTACGACGGTAGTTCACCCCTCCACCTT. It codes for CAWTQNYDGSSPLHL.

This clone appeared a single time. V usage is TRBV5-1 and J usage is TRBJ2-5, with D maybe TRBD1 (5 bases). The CDR3 consists of 15 residues. V lost 0 bases and J lost 3, with 12 bases in between. CDR1 is SGHRS and CDR2 is YFSETQ in the germline V gene. Written as DNA, the CDR3 is TGCGCCAGCAGCTTGGATCAGGGAAGGAAAGAGACCCAGTACTTC. It encodes CASSLDQGRKETQYF. The entire variable domain, with the rest obtained from reference TRBV5-1 and TRBJ2-5, is as follows: KAGVTQTPRYLIKTRGQQVTLSCSPISGHRSVSWYQQTPGQGLQFLFEYFSETQRNKGNFPGRFSGRQFSNSRSEMNVSTLELGDSALYLCASSLDQGRKETQYFGPGTRLLVL.

The rearrangement joins TRBV28 to TRBJ2-1; D perhaps matches TRBD2 (6 bases). V gave up 6 bases and J gave up 6 bases, with 12 bases separating them. Germline values: CDR1 MDHEN, CDR2 SYDVKM. CDR3 length: 13 amino acids. The CDR3 reads CASSVGGSNEQFF. The CDR3 nucleotides are TGTGCCAGCAGCGTTGGGGGGAGCAATGAGCAGTTCTTC.

This clone was seen more than once but under ten times. The genes are TRBV19 and TRBJ1-2; D unclear. This CDR3 spans 12 amino acids. V lost 3 bases and J 8 bases, leaving 10 bases between the germline ends. Germline CDR1 reads LNHDA; CDR2 reads SQIVND (reference sequence). CDR3 in DNA: TGTGCCAGTAGTATCCCCCCTGGAGGCTACACCTTC. Translated, it gives CASSIPPGGYTF.

V is TRBV4-1 and J is TRBJ2-7; perhaps D is TRBD1 or TRBD2 (6 bases each). Trimming removed 0 bases at V and 2 bases at J, with 14 bases between. The CDR3 extends over 16 amino acids. Germline values: CDR1 MGHRA, CDR2 YSYEKL. DNA of the CDR3: TGCGCCAGCAGCCAAGATAAAGGGGGGACCCCCTACGAGCAGTACTTC. Protein sequence: CASSQDKGGTPYEQYF.

This clone has just one count. For the CDR3, the DNA is TGTGCCAGCGGGGACAGCAATACAGGAGAGACCCAGTACTTC. Translation gives CASGDSNTGETQYF. This chain uses TRBV7-3 with TRBJ2-5; TRBD1 matches 7 bases. This CDR3 is 14 amino acids long. Germline lookup yields CDR1 SGHTA and CDR2 FQGTGA. With 8 bases clipped from V and 4 bases from J, the junction kept 10 bases outside the gene matches.

The genes are TRBV29-1 and TRBJ1-1; 8 nucleotides line up with TRBD1. Looked up from germline, CDR1 is SQVTM and CDR2 is ANQGSEA. Unmatched junction bases numbered 8, after V lost 5 bases and J lost 6 bases. CDR3 length: 13 residues. The CDR3 region has the DNA TGCAGCGTTTTGGGGGACAGGAAAGCTGAAGCTTTCTTT. Translating it yields CSVLGDRKAEAFF.

This chain joins TRBV28 and TRBJ1-2, with 8 bases identical to TRBD1. The germline V gene has CDR1 MDHEN and CDR2 SYDVKM. The CDR3 loop spans 14 amino acids. J lost 8 bases, V lost 1 base, and 6 bases had no gene match. CDR3 sequence: CASSLFGTGSGYTF. CDR3 nucleotides: TGTGCCAGCAGTTTATTCGGGACAGGTTCCGGCTACACCTTC.

The V call is TRBV2, the J call TRBJ2-1; a weak D match, TRBD2 (5 bases). V was cut by 7 bases and J by 2 bases, with 12 bases left in between. The CDR3 length is 14 residues. Germline CDR1 is SNHLY and CDR2 is FYNNEI. Here the CDR3 reads CASTRAVTYNEQFF. The CDR3 DNA reads TGTGCCAGCACAAGAGCGGTCACCTACAATGAGCAGTTCTTC.

This clone has more than one count but fewer than ten. The chain joins TRBV19 to TRBJ1-5, with D hard to call. Germline lookup yields CDR1 LNHDA and CDR2 SQIVND (reference sequence). CDR3 size: 15 residues. The V end was cut by 0 bases, the J end by 0 bases, with 6 bases between. CDR3 loop: CASSIDRYSNQPQHF. Here the CDR3 DNA reads TGTGCCAGTAGTATAGACCGGTATAGCAATCAGCCCCAGCATTTT.

This chain joins TRBV19 and TRBJ2-1; 8 positions match TRBD1. V was clipped by 7 bases and J by 6 bases; unmatched bases: 11. The CDR3 has 15 amino acids. Germline CDR1 LNHDA, CDR2 SQIVND (reference sequence). CDR3 residues: CASTTARTGFNEQFF. The CDR3 DNA sequence: TGTGCCAGTACGACCGCGAGGACAGGGTTCAATGAGCAGTTCTTC.

The V call is TRBV11-2, the J call TRBJ2-1, with TRBD2 matching over 12 bases. This CDR3 spans 15 amino acids. Germline assignment: CDR1 SGHAT and CDR2 FQNNGV. V dropped 5 bases and J dropped 6; count of bases not matched to a gene: 5. The CDR3 sequence is CASSVGTSGPNEQFF. The CDR3 DNA reads TGTGCCAGCAGCGTAGGGACTAGCGGGCCCAATGAGCAGTTCTTC.

V gene TRBV9 combines with J gene TRBJ2-2, with unresolved D. The CDR3 is 16 residues long. Trimming stripped 0 bases from V and 3 bases from J, with 12 bases between. The germline CDR1 and CDR2 sequences are SGDLS and YYNGEE. CDR3 DNA: TGTGCCAGCAGCGTAGGGAAAGGGTGGGACACCGGGGAGCTGTTTTTT. It is translated as CASSVGKGWDTGELFF.

The CDR3 is CASSEAKREVGEQYF. As DNA, the CDR3 is TGTGCCAGCAGTGAAGCCAAGCGGGAGGTTGGCGAGCAGTACTTC. The chain carries TRBV6-1 and TRBJ2-7; the match to TRBD2 covers 9 bases. CDR1 and CDR2 (germline): MNHNS, SASEGT. V shed 0 bases, J shed 6 bases, and the junction held 6 bases outside the gene matches. The CDR3 runs to 15 residues.

The V call is TRBV11-2, the J call TRBJ2-3; TRBD1 agrees at 10 bases. V shed 1 base and J 1 base; nucleotides not matched to a gene: 8. This CDR3 region has 18 residues. Germline V gene lookup returns CDR1 SGHAT and CDR2 FQNNGV. The CDR3 nucleotides read TGTGCCAGCAGCTTAGTCTCTCTGGGGACAGGGGGCACAGATACGCAGTATTTT. This translates into CASSLVSLGTGGTDTQYF.

CDR3 nucleotides: TGTGCCAGCAGTTCAGGCTCTGGGGCCAACGTCCTGACTTTC. Residues: CASSSGSGANVLTF. The V gene is TRBV6-5, the J gene TRBJ2-6; D not certain. In germline, CDR1 is MNHEY, CDR2 SVGAGI. CDR3 length equals 14 residues. V was pared by 4 bases and J by 0 bases, with 4 bases between.

The rearrangement uses TRBV10-3 and TRBJ1-2; weak D call: TRBD1 (5 bases). V lost 0 bases and J lost 4, with 18 bases in between. Germline V gene data show CDR1 as ENHRY and CDR2 as SYGVKD. The CDR3 is made up of 17 amino acids. CDR3 sequence (DNA): TGTGCCATCAGTGAGTCGCTGTCGGCAGGGTCTGGCTATGGCTACACCTTC. The encoded protein is CAISESLSAGSGYGYTF.

The chain has TRBV29-1 and TRBJ1-2; D might be TRBD1 (5 bases). The length of the CDR3 is 16 residues. From germline, CDR1 is SQVTM and CDR2 ANQGSEA. The V gene lost 6 bases and the J gene lost 4 bases, with 24 bases spanning the gap. Written as DNA, the CDR3 is TGCAGCGTGTTGCCCATTGTTCCAGGTGGGACCTATGGCTACACCTTC. Residues: CSVLPIVPGGTYGYTF.

The CDR3 spells CASSELPDTQYF. The CDR3 bases are TGTGCCAGCAGTGAACTCCCAGATACGCAGTATTTT. V is TRBV2 and J is TRBJ2-3; D gene ambiguous. The germline CDR1 and CDR2 sequences are SNHLY and FYNNEI. Trimming left V 2 bases short and J 4 bases short, with 4 bases between. This CDR3 comprises 12 residues.

V usage is TRBV9 and J usage is TRBJ2-2, with D possibly being TRBD1 (6 bases). V lost 4 bases and J 4 bases, leaving 11 bases between the germline ends. The V gene's germline CDR1 is SGDLS and CDR2 YYNGEE. The CDR3 runs to 14 residues. CDR3 sequence reads: CASSTIQGTGELFF. The DNA for the CDR3 is TGTGCCAGCAGCACTATACAGGGCACCGGGGAGCTGTTTTTT.

The V gene is TRBV11-2, the J gene TRBJ2-3; 14 nucleotides agree with TRBD2. Germline V lookup: CDR1 SGHAT, CDR2 FQNNGV. This CDR3 has 16 amino acids. Trimming at V came to 5 bases and at J to 2 bases, leaving 3 bases not matched to a gene. CDR3 sequence (DNA): TGTGCCAGCAGCCCGGGACTAGCGGGGGCCACAGATACGCAGTATTTT. It is translated as CASSPGLAGATDTQYF.

This chain joins TRBV5-4 and TRBJ2-1, with 10 nucleotides matching TRBD2. V lost 3 bases and J lost 9; bases outside the gene matches: 9. Germline CDR1 and CDR2: SGHNT and YYREEE (reference sequence). The CDR3 contains 15 residues. Here the CDR3 DNA reads TGTGCCAGCAGCTCATCTAGCGGGAGCTATCCTGAGCAGTTCTTC. This gives the protein CASSSSSGSYPEQFF. Using reference TRBV5-4 and TRBJ2-1 for the parts outside the CDR3, the full variable domain is ETGVTQSPTHLIKTRGQQVTLRCSSQSGHNTVSWYQQALGQGPQFIFQYYREEENGRGNFPPRFSGLQFPNYSSELNVNALELDDSALYLCASSSSSGSYPEQFFGPGTRLTVL.

The J gene is TRBJ1-2, the V gene TRBV5-1, with 9 nucleotides matching TRBD1. Germline CDR1 and CDR2: SGHRS and YFSETQ. The CDR3 loop spans 13 amino acids. J gave up 8 bases and V 2 bases, and 4 bases lay outside the gene matches. CDR3 nucleotide sequence: TGCGCCAGCAGCTTACAGGGGGCGCGAGGCTACACCTTC. This gives the protein CASSLQGARGYTF.

The rearrangement uses TRBV15 and TRBJ1-2; 7 bases are a match to TRBD1. Looked up from germline, CDR1 is LNHNV and CDR2 is YYDKDF (reference sequence). CDR3 length equals 17 residues. J gave up 8 bases and V 1 base, and 16 bases lay outside the gene matches. DNA for the CDR3: TGTGCCACCAGCAGAGGCGCGGCACAACAGGGGACTAACGGCTACACCTTC. Translation gives CATSRGAAQQGTNGYTF.

The chain recombines TRBV6-1 with TRBJ2-7; tentatively, D is TRBD1 (6 bases). The germline gives CDR1 MNHNS, CDR2 SASEGT. Trimming stripped 2 bases from V and 4 bases from J, with 18 bases between. The CDR3 extends over 16 amino acids. The CDR3, as DNA: TGTGCCAGCAGTGAAAGGGCCAGGGGCGAGGGTTACGAGCAGTACTTC. Translating gives CASSERARGEGYEQYF.

This clone was detected a few times. The chain is built from TRBV5-1 and TRBJ1-1; a weak D match, TRBD1 (5 bases). Germline-derived CDR1 and CDR2 are SGHRS and YFSETQ. V shed 6 bases and J shed 4 bases, with 16 bases lying between them. CDR3 size: 14 residues. The CDR3, as DNA: TGCGCCAGCATGGAACAGGTGGTTAGCACTGAAGCTTTCTTT. Its protein is CASMEQVVSTEAFF.

CDR3 bases: TGCGCCAGCAGCTTGGAGGCAGCCCGTTCCCCGAAGTACTTC. Protein sequence: CASSLEAARSPKYF. The chain joins TRBV5-1 to TRBJ2-4; no reliable D call. CDR3 length: 14 amino acids. The germline V and J ends were trimmed by 0 bases and 14 bases, with 18 bases remaining between them. Germline V gene lookup returns CDR1 SGHRS and CDR2 YFSETQ.

The chain uses TRBV29-1 and TRBJ2-3, with TRBD1 matching over 7 bases. The trim removed 6 bases at V and 1 base at J, leaving 7 bases unmatched. This CDR3 comprises 14 residues. Per the germline V gene, CDR1 is SQVTM and CDR2 is ANQGSEA. The CDR3 loop is CSVSSGQGTDTQYF. DNA of the CDR3: TGCAGCGTAAGTTCCGGACAGGGCACAGATACGCAGTATTTT.